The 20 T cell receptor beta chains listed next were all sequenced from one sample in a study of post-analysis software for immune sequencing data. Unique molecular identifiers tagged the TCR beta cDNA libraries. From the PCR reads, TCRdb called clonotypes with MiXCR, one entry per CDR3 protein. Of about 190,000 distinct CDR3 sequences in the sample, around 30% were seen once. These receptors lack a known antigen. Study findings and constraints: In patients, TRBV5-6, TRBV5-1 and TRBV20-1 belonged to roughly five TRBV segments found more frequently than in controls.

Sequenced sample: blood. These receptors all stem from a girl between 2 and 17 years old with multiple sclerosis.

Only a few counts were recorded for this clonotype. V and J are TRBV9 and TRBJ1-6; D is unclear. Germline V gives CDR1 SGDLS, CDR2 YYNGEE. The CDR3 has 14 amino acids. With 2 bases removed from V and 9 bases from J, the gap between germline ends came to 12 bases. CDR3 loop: CASSVMSGSSPLHF. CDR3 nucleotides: TGTGCCAGCAGCGTTATGTCCGGGAGTTCACCCCTCCACTTT.

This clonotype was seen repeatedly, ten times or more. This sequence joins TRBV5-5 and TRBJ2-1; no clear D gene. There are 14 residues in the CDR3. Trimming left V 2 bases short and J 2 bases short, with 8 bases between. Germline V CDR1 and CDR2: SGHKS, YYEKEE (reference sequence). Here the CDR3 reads CASSLAITYNEQFF. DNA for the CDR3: TGTGCCAGCAGCTTAGCAATCACCTACAATGAGCAGTTCTTC.

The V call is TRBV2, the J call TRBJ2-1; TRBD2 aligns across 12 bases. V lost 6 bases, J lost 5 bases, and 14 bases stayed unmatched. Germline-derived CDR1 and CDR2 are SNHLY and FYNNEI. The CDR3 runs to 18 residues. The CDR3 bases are TGTGCCAGCAGGAACCCGGAGACTAGCGGGAGATTCCACAATGAGCAGTTCTTC. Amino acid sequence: CASRNPETSGRFHNEQFF.

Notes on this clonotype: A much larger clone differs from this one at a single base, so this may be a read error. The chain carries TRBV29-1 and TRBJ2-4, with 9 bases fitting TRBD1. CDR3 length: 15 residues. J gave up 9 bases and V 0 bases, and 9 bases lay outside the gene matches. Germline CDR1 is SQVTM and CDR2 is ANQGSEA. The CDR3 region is CSVEEGRQGGGIQYF. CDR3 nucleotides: TGCAGCGTTGAAGAGGGACGACAGGGGGGTGGCATTCAGTACTTC.

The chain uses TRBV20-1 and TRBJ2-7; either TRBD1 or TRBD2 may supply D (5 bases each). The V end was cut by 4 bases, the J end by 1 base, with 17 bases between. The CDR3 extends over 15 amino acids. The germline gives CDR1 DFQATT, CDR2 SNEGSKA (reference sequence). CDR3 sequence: CSAMDLRDGSYEQYF. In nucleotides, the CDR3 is TGCAGTGCTATGGACCTCCGGGACGGGTCCTACGAGCAGTACTTC.

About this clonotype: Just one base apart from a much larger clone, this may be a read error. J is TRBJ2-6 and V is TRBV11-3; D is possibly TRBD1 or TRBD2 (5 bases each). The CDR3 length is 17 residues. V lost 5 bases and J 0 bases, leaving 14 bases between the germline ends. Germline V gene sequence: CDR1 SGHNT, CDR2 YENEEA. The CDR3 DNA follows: TGTGCCAGCAGCCCCGGGGCAGGAGTCTCTGGGGCCAACGTCCTGACTTTC. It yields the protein CASSPGAGVSGANVLTF.

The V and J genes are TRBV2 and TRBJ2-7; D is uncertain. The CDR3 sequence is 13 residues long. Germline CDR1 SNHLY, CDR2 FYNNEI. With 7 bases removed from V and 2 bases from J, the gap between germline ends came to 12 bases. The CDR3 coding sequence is TGTGCCAGCACTCGGCAGATTGCCTACGAGCAGTACTTC. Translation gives CASTRQIAYEQYF.

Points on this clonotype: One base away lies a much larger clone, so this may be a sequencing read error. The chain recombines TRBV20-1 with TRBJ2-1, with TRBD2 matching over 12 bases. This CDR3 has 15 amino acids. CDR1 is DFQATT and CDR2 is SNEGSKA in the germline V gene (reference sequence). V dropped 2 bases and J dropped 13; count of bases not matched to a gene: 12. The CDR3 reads CSARPTSGSSETQFF. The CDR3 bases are TGCAGTGCTAGACCGACTAGCGGGAGTTCAGAGACCCAGTTCTTC.

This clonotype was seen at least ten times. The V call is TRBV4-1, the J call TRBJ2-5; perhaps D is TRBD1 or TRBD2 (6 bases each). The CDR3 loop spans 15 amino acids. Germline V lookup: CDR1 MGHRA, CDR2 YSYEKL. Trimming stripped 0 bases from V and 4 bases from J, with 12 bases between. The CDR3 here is CASSQEGGARETQYF. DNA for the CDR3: TGCGCCAGCAGCCAAGAGGGGGGCGCGAGAGAGACCCAGTACTTC.

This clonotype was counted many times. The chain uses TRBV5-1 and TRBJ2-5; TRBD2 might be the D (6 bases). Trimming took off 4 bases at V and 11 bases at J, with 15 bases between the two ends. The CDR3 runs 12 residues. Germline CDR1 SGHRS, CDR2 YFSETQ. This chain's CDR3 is CASSLQRREQYF. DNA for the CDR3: TGCGCCAGCAGCCTACAGAGGAGGGAGCAGTACTTC.

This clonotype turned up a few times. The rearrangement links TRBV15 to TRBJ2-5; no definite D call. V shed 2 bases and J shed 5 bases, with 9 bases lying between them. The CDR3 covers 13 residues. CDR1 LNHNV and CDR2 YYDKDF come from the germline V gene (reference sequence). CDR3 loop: CATSRFGGETQYF. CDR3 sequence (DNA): TGTGCCACCAGCAGATTCGGCGGCGAGACCCAGTACTTC.

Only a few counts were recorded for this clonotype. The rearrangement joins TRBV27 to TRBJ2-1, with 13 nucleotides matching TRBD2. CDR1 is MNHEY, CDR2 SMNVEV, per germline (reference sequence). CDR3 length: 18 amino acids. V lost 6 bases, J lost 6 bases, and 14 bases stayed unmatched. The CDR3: CASSLGGTSGKFANEQFF. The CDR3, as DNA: TGTGCCAGCAGCTTGGGGGGGACTAGCGGGAAGTTTGCCAATGAGCAGTTCTTC.

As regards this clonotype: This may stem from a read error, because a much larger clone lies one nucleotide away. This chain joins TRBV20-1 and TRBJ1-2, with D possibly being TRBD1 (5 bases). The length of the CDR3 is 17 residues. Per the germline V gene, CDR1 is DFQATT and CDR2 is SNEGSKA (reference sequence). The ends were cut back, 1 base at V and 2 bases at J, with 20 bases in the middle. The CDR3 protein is CSARATAGRDFNYGYTF. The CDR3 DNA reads TGCAGTGCTAGAGCCACCGCTGGACGGGACTTCAACTATGGCTACACCTTC.

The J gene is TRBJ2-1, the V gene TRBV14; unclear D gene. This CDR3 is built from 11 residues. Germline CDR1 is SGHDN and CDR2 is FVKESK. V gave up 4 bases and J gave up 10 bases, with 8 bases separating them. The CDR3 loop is CASSRLGEQFF. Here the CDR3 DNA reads TGTGCCAGCAGCCGTTTAGGAGAGCAGTTCTTC.

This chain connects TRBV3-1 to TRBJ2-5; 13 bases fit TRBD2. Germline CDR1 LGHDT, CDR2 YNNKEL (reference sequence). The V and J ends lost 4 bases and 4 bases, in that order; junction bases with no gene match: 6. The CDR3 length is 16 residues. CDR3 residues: CASSPWTSGRGETQYF. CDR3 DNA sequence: TGTGCCAGCAGCCCTTGGACTAGCGGGAGAGGAGAGACCCAGTACTTC.

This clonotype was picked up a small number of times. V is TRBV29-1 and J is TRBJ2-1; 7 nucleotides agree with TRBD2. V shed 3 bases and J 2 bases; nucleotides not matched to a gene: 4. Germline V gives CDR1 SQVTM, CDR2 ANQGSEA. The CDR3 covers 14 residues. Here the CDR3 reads CSVELREPYNEQFF. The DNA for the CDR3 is TGCAGCGTTGAGCTGCGGGAGCCCTACAATGAGCAGTTCTTC.

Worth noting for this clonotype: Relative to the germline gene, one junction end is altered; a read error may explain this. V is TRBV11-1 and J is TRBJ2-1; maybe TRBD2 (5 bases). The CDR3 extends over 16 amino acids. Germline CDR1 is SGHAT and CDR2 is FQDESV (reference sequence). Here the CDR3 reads CASSLRVRSGYNGQFF. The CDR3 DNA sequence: TGTGCCAGCAGCTTGCGGGTCAGGAGCGGCTACAATGGGCAGTTCTTC.

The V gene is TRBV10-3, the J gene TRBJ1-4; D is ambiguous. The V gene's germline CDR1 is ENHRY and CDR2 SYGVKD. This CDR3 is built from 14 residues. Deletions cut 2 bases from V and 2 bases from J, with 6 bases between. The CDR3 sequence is CAISERGTNEKLFF. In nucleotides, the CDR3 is TGTGCCATCAGTGAGCGTGGGACTAATGAAAAACTGTTTTTT.

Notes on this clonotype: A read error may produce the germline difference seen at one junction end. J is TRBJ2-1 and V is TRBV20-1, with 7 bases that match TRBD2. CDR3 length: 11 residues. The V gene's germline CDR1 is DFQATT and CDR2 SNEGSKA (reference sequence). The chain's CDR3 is CRAKGGNEQFF. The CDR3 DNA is TGCAGGGCTAAGGGAGGGAATGAGCAGTTCTTC.

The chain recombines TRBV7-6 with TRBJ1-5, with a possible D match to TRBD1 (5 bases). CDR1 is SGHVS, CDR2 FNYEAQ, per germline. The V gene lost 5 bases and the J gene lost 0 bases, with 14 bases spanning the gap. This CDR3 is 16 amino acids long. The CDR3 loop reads CASSQSGLRSNQPQHF. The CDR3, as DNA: TGTGCCAGCAGCCAATCGGGACTTCGTAGCAATCAGCCCCAGCATTTT.